Sequencing of this T cell receptor (beta chain) was carried out in a study of T cell repertoires in cytomegalovirus infection. At the level of the study: CMV epitopes, recently identified HLA-C-restricted and well-studied HLA-B-restricted, were used. CMV infection together with matching HLA type was indicated by public TCR beta signatures. Regarding the study as a whole: People with CMV and the relevant HLA were identified by cumulative public TCR beta family frequency. HLA-C-restricted CMV clonotypes gave the most frequent clonotype in two of eight donors.

This clonotype showed up many times. Antigen specificity is unknown. TCRdb itself ran the reads through MiXCR, one entry per CDR3 protein. The sample yields tens of thousands of distinct CDR3 sequences, 15% to 25% seen once. Per the germline V gene, CDR1 is SGHTA and CDR2 is FQGNSA. V lost 1 base, J lost 0 bases, and 10 bases lay in between. The CDR3 is made up of 16 amino acids. This receptor was obtained from a human donor in good health (CMV status not recorded). Some clones in this sample may be carry-over from other donors' samples. Sequenced material: CD8+ T cells from cultured PBMCs, taken from culture after CMV antigen stimulation. This chain links TRBV7-2 with TRBJ1-3; D is ambiguous. This CDR3 is CASSLVVQTSGNTIYF. Written as DNA, the CDR3 is TGTGCCAGCAGCTTAGTGGTTCAGACCTCTGGAAACACCATATATTTT.